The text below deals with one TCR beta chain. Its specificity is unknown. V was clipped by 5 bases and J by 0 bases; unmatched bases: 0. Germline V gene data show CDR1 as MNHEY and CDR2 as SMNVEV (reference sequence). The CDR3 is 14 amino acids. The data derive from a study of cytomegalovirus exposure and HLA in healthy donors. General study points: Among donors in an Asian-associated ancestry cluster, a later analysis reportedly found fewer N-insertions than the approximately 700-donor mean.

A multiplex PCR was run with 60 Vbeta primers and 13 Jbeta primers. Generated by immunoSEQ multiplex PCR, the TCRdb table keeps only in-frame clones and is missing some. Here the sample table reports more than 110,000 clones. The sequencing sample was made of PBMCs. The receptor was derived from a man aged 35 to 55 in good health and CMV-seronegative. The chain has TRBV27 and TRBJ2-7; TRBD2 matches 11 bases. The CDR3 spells CASSTSGSSYEQYF. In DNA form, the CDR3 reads TGTGCCAGCAGTACTAGCGGGAGCTCCTACGAGCAGTACTTC.